The rows below give T cell receptor beta chains drawn from one sample of a study of T cell responses to AZD1222 COVID-19 vaccine. TCRdb keeps only in-frame clones here, not all; method: immunoSEQ multiplex PCR. The repertoire holds roughly 66,000 clones, with roughly 82% as singletons. The source was peripheral blood, collected on day 0 of AZD1222 vaccination. Receptor source: an adult in good health. CDR3s include the opening cysteine and the closing phenylalanine or tryptophan. Fields, in order: V gene, J gene, D gene, clone size, CDR3 DNA, CDR3 protein. D genes are given only for firm matches. Not every row has a clone size; where given, it reads once, few, many or a size class.

V gene: TRBV19
J gene: TRBJ2-5
D gene: TRBD1
clone size: -
CDR3 DNA: TGTGCCAGTAGTATAGGCCACGCGGGACAGGGGGCCGAGACCCAGTACTTC
CDR3 protein: CASSIGHAGQGAETQYF

V gene: TRBV7-9
J gene: TRBJ2-3
D gene: -
clone size: -
CDR3 DNA: TGTGCCAGCAGCTTAGTCTCAGGGACGAGCACAGATACGCAGTATTTT
CDR3 protein: CASSLVSGTSTDTQYF

V gene: TRBV7-2
J gene: TRBJ2-4
D gene: TRBD2
clone size: -
CDR3 DNA: TGTGCCAGCAGCTCCCGTGGACTAGCGGGTAACAAAAACATTCAGTACTTC
CDR3 protein: CASSSRGLAGNKNIQYF

V gene: TRBV5-1
J gene: TRBJ2-7
D gene: TRBD1
clone size: -
CDR3 DNA: TGCGCCAGCAGCCCTGGACAGGGAAGAAACTACGAGCAGTACTTC
CDR3 protein: CASSPGQGRNYEQYF

V gene: TRBV11-3
J gene: TRBJ1-6
D gene: -
clone size: -
CDR3 DNA: TGTGCCAGCAGCTTAGGTGGGGATCTCTCCTATAATTCACCCCTCCACTTT
CDR3 protein: CASSLGGDLSYNSPLHF

V gene: TRBV6-5
J gene: TRBJ1-6
D gene: -
clone size: once
CDR3 DNA: TGTGCCAGCAGTTACGGGCAGCCGGGGCGTTCACCCCTCCACTTT
CDR3 protein: CASSYGQPGRSPLHF

V gene: TRBV27
J gene: TRBJ1-5
D gene: -
clone size: -
CDR3 DNA: TGTGCCAGCAGTCCTAGCAATCAGCCCCAGCATTTT
CDR3 protein: CASSPSNQPQHF

V gene: TRBV5-6
J gene: TRBJ1-1
D gene: -
clone size: -
CDR3 DNA: TGTGCCAGCAGCTTGGGCAGGGAGAGGACTGAAGCTTTCTTT
CDR3 protein: CASSLGRERTEAFF

V gene: TRBV5-5
J gene: TRBJ2-7
D gene: TRBD2
clone size: once
CDR3 DNA: TGTGCCAGCAGCTTGGCGATTAGCGGGGCCTACGAGCAGTACTTC
CDR3 protein: CASSLAISGAYEQYF

V gene: TRBV7-2
J gene: TRBJ1-3
D gene: -
clone size: -
CDR3 DNA: TGTGCCAGCAGCGCCGGGCGGGGTTCGGGAAACACCATATATTTT
CDR3 protein: CASSAGRGSGNTIYF

V gene: TRBV19
J gene: TRBJ2-1
D gene: -
clone size: -
CDR3 DNA: TGTGCCAGTAGTCTTCAGCAGTACAATGAGCAGTTCTTC
CDR3 protein: CASSLQQYNEQFF

V gene: TRBV27
J gene: TRBJ2-3
D gene: TRBD2
clone size: -
CDR3 DNA: TGTGCCAGCAGCACGGGACTAGCGGGGGTAGATACGCAGTATTTT
CDR3 protein: CASSTGLAGVDTQYF